This TCR beta chain was profiled in a study of T cells in Graves' hyperthyroidism and ophthalmopathy. The study's findings and limits: Ophthalmopathy got predicted by the model a median approximately 6 months before its onset. Within blood appeared most thyroid clonotypes that had expanded above 0.001.

Ophthalmopathy patients had moderate-to-severe active disease, CAS ≥3, NOSPECS ≥4, and disease duration under 3 months. PBMCs were obtained from over 8.5 ml fresh peripheral blood. This clonotype was seen at least ten times. The antigen is not known. There were TCR beta CDR3 regions amplified from RNA transcripts. First-round RT-PCR of the TCR CDR3 relied on the HTBI primer set. TCRdb reprocessed the multiplex PCR reads with MiXCR, giving one entry per CDR3 protein. The table has 600,000 or so distinct CDR3 sequences, 12% to 15% seen once. The source material was blood. This sequence was found in a woman between 18 and 29 years old with Graves' ophthalmopathy.

The CDR3 protein is CASEDRGSYEQYF. In DNA form, the CDR3 reads TGTGCCTCCGAGGACAGGGGCTCCTACGAGCAGTACTTC. The rearrangement joins TRBV30 to TRBJ2-7; 9 nucleotides match TRBD1. Trimming removed 7 bases from V and 0 bases from J; junction bases left unmatched: 4. Germline CDR1 and CDR2: GTSNPN and SVGIG (reference sequence). This CDR3 has 13 residues.